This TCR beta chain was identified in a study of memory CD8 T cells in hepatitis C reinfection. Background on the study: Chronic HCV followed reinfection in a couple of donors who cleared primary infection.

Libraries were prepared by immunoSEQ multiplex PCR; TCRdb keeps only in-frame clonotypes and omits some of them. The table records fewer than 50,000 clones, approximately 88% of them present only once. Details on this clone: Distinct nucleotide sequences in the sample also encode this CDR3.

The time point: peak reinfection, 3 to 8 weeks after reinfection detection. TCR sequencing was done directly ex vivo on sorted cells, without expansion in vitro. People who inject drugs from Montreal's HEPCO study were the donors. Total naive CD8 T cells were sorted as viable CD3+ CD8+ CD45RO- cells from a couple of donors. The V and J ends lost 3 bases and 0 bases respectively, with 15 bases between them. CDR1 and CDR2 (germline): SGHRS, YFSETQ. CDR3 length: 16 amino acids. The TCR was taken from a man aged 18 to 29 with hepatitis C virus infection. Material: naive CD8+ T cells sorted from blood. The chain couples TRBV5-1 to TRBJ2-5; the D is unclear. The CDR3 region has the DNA TGCGCCAGCAGCTCTTTCGAGATCCACGACCAAGAGACCCAGTACTTC. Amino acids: CASSSFEIHDQETQYF.